A selection of T cell receptor beta chains follows, all from one sample in a study of response to subunit inactivated influenza vaccine. TCRdb redid the calling of the RT-PCR reads with MiXCR, one entry per CDR3 protein. Of hundreds of thousands of distinct CDR3 sequences listed, around 15% were seen once; the top ten hold less than 9%. Sequencing was performed on PBMCs from blood, taken 14 to 15 days before vaccination. These receptors all come from a man aged 45-65 years who received an inactivated influenza vaccine. Both conserved end residues are part of each CDR3. The D gene is left open where the match is weak. Clone size is given for some rows only: seen once, a few or many times, or a class if the clone is expanded.

D gene	V gene	J gene	clone size	CDR3 DNA	CDR3 protein
TRBD1	TRBV7-8	TRBJ1-4	-	TGTGCCAGCAGCTTAGCCCTTAGACAGGGTACTAATGAAAAACTGTTTTTT	CASSLALRQGTNEKLFF
-	TRBV29-1	TRBJ1-1	many	TGCAGCGTTTCTAGGGGTGGCACTGAAGCTTTCTTT	CSVSRGGTEAFF
TRBD2	TRBV7-3	TRBJ2-2	-	TGTGCCAGCAGCCTGACTAGCGTTTCGAACACCGGGGAGCTGTTTTTT	CASSLTSVSNTGELFF
TRBD1	TRBV7-8	TRBJ2-7	few	TGTGCCAGCAGCCCCGGACAGGGGGCCCATTCCTACGAGCAGTACTTC	CASSPGQGAHSYEQYF
-	TRBV12-3/TRBV12-4	TRBJ2-7	few	TGTGCCAGCAGTTCACCCACCCGAAGGGGCGAGCAGTACTTC	CASSSPTRRGEQYF
TRBD2	TRBV27	TRBJ2-1	-	TGTGCCAGCAGTCAGACTAGCGGGAGGAGCTCCTACAATGAGCAGTTCTTC	CASSQTSGRSSYNEQFF
-	TRBV4-1	TRBJ2-1	few	TGCGCCAGCAGCCAAGTATTTGGCGATGAGCAGTTCTTC	CASSQVFGDEQFF
-	TRBV3-1	TRBJ2-2	few	TGTGCCAGCAGCCAAGAGCGAATAGGCGGTAACACCGGGGAGCTGTTTTTT	CASSQERIGGNTGELFF
-	TRBV30	TRBJ2-1	-	TGTGCCTGGAGTGGCCCGGGGAGCAATGAGCAGTTCTTC	CAWSGPGSNEQFF
-	TRBV20-1	TRBJ2-1	many	TGCAGTGCCCCAGCCCTCGGAGAGTTTTACAATGAGCAGTTCTTC	CSAPALGEFYNEQFF
TRBD1	TRBV2	TRBJ1-3	few	TGTGCCAGCAGTGAATCTCGGACAGGGCGAAACACCATATATTTT	CASSESRTGRNTIYF
-	TRBV7-9	TRBJ1-2	few	TGTGCCAGCAGCTTTGGGGAGGGCTACACCTTC	CASSFGEGYTF
-	TRBV7-9	TRBJ1-5	many	TGTGCCAGCAGCCCCGGACGGGCTGGTGAGCCCCAGCATTTT	CASSPGRAGEPQHF
-	TRBV7-9	TRBJ1-6	-	TGTGCCAGCAGCCCACAGGGTTATAATTCACCCCTCCACTTT	CASSPQGYNSPLHF
-	TRBV27	TRBJ2-6	-	TGTGCCAGCACCGGGGACTCACCTCACTCTGGGGCCAACGTCCTGACTTTC	CASTGDSPHSGANVLTF
-	TRBV5-6	TRBJ1-1	-	TGTGCCAGCAGCTTGGTTACTTCAGGGTACACTGAAGCTTTCTTT	CASSLVTSGYTEAFF
-	TRBV28	TRBJ1-4	few	TGTGCCAGCAGTCTCGGGGGGGTTCATGAAAAACTGTTTTTT	CASSLGGVHEKLFF
-	TRBV10-3	TRBJ1-1	-	TGTGCCATCAGTGGGCTGAACATGAACACTGAAGCTTTCTTT	CAISGLNMNTEAFF
TRBD2	TRBV5-6	TRBJ2-7	-	TGTGCCAGCAGCCCCTCTAGCGGGGGCCCCCAAGAGCAGTACTTC	CASSPSSGGPQEQYF
TRBD1	TRBV27	TRBJ2-6	-	TGTGCCAGCAAAATGTTCTCAGGGACAGGGACTGGGGCCAACGTCCTGACTTTC	CASKMFSGTGTGANVLTF
TRBD1	TRBV4-2	TRBJ2-2	few	TGTGCCAGCAGCCAAGATGCAACAGGACAGGGTTTGACCGGGGAGCTGTTTTTT	CASSQDATGQGLTGELFF
-	TRBV9	TRBJ2-3	many	TGTGCCAGCAGCGTAGACGGGGGTAACCCTTTCACGCAGTATTTT	CASSVDGGNPFTQYF
TRBD1	TRBV19	TRBJ2-7	-	TGTGCCAGCACGGACAGGGGCGAGCAGTACTTC	CASTDRGEQYF
TRBD2	TRBV4-1	TRBJ2-4	few	TGCGCCAGTGGTCCCGGGACTAGCTGGGACATTCAGTACTTC	CASGPGTSWDIQYF
TRBD2	TRBV20-1	TRBJ2-5	-	TGCAGTGCTGCCCTGACTAGCGGGGAAGAGACCCAGTACTTC	CSAALTSGEETQYF
TRBD2	TRBV5-1	TRBJ2-1	few	TGCGCCAGTCAACGACCGGGACTAGACAATGAGCAGTTCTTC	CASQRPGLDNEQFF
-	TRBV28	TRBJ1-4	-	TGTGCCAGCAGTTCCCAGGGAGTTATGGATGAAAAACTGTTTTTT	CASSSQGVMDEKLFF
TRBD1	TRBV11-2	TRBJ1-6	many	TGTGCCAGCAGCCGACAGGGAGAGTCCTATAATTCACCCCTCCACTTT	CASSRQGESYNSPLHF
-	TRBV9	TRBJ1-1	few	TGTGCCAGCAGCGTAGAGGTCAGCACTGAAGCTTTCTTT	CASSVEVSTEAFF
TRBD2	TRBV20-1	TRBJ2-7	-	TGCAGTGCTAACCTAGCGGGATCTCTCTACGAGCAGTACTTC	CSANLAGSLYEQYF
-	TRBV5-1	TRBJ1-2	few	TGCGCCAGCAGCTTGGGGGGTACCACGTTTCTGGGCTACACCTTC	CASSLGGTTFLGYTF
-	TRBV6-5	TRBJ1-1	-	TGTGCCAGCAGTTACGGCAGGGCGCTAAACACTGAAGCTTTCTTT	CASSYGRALNTEAFF
TRBD1	TRBV10-3	TRBJ1-2	few	TGTGCCATCAGTGTCGACAGGGACTATGGCTACACCTTC	CAISVDRDYGYTF
TRBD2	TRBV18	TRBJ2-7	-	TGTGCCAGCTCACCAGTAATGGGACTAGCGGCCTACGAGCAGTACTTC	CASSPVMGLAAYEQYF
-	TRBV28	TRBJ2-5	many	TGTGCCAGCAGTTCCGCGACACGGCTAGGGCAAGAGACCCAGTACTTC	CASSSATRLGQETQYF
-	TRBV6-1	TRBJ1-2	few	TGTGCCAGCACCGAGGGTGTCGACTCCTCCTATGGCTACACCTTC	CASTEGVDSSYGYTF
-	TRBV12-3/TRBV12-4	TRBJ1-1	-	TGTGCCAGCAGCATAACACCGACCGCTTTCTTT	CASSITPTAFF
-	TRBV4-2	TRBJ2-7	-	TGTGCCAGCAGCCAAGATCGTTATAGGGATTTTCCCTACGAGCAGTACTTC	CASSQDRYRDFPYEQYF
TRBD1	TRBV12-3/TRBV12-4	TRBJ1-6	-	TGTGCCAGCAGTTTAGCTGGGACAGGGAATTCACCCCTCCACTTT	CASSLAGTGNSPLHF
-	TRBV30	TRBJ1-2	few	TGTGCCTGGAGTCCTGCCAGCTATGGCTACACCTTC	CAWSPASYGYTF
TRBD2	TRBV7-2	TRBJ2-5	-	TGTGCCAGCAGCTCCGCGGGACTAGCGGGAACGAAAGAGACCCAGTACTTC	CASSSAGLAGTKETQYF
-	TRBV10-3	TRBJ1-2	few	TGTGCCATCAGTGGCACAGGGATTAACTATGGCTACACCTTC	CAISGTGINYGYTF
-	TRBV28	TRBJ2-4	many	TGTGCCAGCAGCCTGTCCGGGAGCGCTGGAGCCAAAAACATTCAGTACTTC	CASSLSGSAGAKNIQYF
TRBD2	TRBV11-2	TRBJ2-5	few	TGTGCCAGCAGCCACGGGGGGTTAGCGGAACAAGAGACCCAGTACTTC	CASSHGGLAEQETQYF
-	TRBV28	TRBJ2-5	few	TGTGCCAGCAGACAGATCCGGACGGACCAAGAGACCCAGTACTTC	CASRQIRTDQETQYF
-	TRBV13	TRBJ2-1	-	TGTGCCAGCAGCTTATTCCAGTTCTATGAGCAGTTCTTC	CASSLFQFYEQFF
TRBD2	TRBV7-9	TRBJ2-7	many	TGTGCCAGCAGCAGTAGCGGGAGCTCCTACGAGCAGTACTTC	CASSSSGSSYEQYF
TRBD1	TRBV28	TRBJ1-1	many	TGTGCCAGCAGTCCCGGGCCTATTCTGGGGACAGATGAAGCTTTCTTT	CASSPGPILGTDEAFF
-	TRBV12-3/TRBV12-4	TRBJ1-5	-	TGTGCCAGCAGTTTAGCGGGGAAGGAGGGGCAGCCCCAGCATTTT	CASSLAGKEGQPQHF
-	TRBV28	TRBJ2-3	few	TGTGCCAGCAGTTTAAATCCGGCTAGCCCCACAGATACGCAGTATTTT	CASSLNPASPTDTQYF
-	TRBV14	TRBJ2-2	-	TGTGCCAGCAGCCAAGAACCTGGGGGGGAGCTGTTTTTT	CASSQEPGGELFF
TRBD2	TRBV5-1	TRBJ2-7	-	TGCGCCAGCAGCAGGGGACTAGCCATCTACGAGCAGTACTTC	CASSRGLAIYEQYF